There are a few counts of the clone carrying this T cell receptor beta chain. The antigen is not known. It was with a sample-barcoded 5' primer and a J-beta primer mix that a second PCR of about 6 to 12 cycles was run. Every sample produced at least 2.5 million CDR3-containing paired-end reads. TCRdb called the 5' RACE reads again in MiXCR, with one record for every CDR3 protein. Among more than 1,400,000 distinct CDR3 sequences listed, 42% were seen once. The source of the sample is a study of blood T cells in healthy people across ages. Overall study findings and caveats: Age advanced and TCR beta diversity per million T cells fell, roughly linearly.

The donors, all healthy, were Caucasians living in Russia, aged about 6 to 90. This receptor was taken from a woman younger than 30 in good health. The sample was blood.

CDR3 sequence: CASSLAIGGTVYNEQFF. CDR3 bases: TGCGCCAGCAGCTTGGCCATAGGGGGGACTGTGTACAATGAGCAGTTCTTC. The V call is TRBV5-1, the J call TRBJ2-1; D might be TRBD1 or TRBD2, each matching 6 bases. Germline lookup yields CDR1 SGHRS and CDR2 YFSETQ. The CDR3 is 17 amino acids. The V end lost 0 bases, the J end lost 4 bases, and 17 bases lay between the germline ends. Together with reference TRBV5-1 and TRBJ2-1, the CDR3 gives the full variable domain: KAGVTQTPRYLIKTRGQQVTLSCSPISGHRSVSWYQQTPGQGLQFLFEYFSETQRNKGNFPGRFSGRQFSNSRSEMNVSTLELGDSALYLCASSLAIGGTVYNEQFFGPGTRLTVL.